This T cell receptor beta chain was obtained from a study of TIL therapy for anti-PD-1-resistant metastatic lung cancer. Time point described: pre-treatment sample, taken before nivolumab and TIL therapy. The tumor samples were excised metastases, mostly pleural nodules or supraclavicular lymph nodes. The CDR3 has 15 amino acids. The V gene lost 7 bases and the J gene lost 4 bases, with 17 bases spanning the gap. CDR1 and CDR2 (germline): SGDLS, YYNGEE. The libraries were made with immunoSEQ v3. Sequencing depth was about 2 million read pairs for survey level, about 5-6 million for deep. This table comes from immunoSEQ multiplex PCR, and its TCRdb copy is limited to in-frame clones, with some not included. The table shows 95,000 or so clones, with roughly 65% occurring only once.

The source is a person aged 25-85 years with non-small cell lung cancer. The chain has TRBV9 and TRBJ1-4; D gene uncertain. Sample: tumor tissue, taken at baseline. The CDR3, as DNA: TGTGCCAGCTCCCCCTTTTCCGCCTATAATGAAAAACTGTTTTTT. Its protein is CASSPFSAYNEKLFF.